This T cell receptor (beta chain) was captured by sequencing in a study of response to subunit inactivated influenza vaccine. This clonotype was counted a few times. Via MiXCR, TCRdb re-called the RT-PCR reads, giving one row per CDR3 protein. This sample has roughly 540,000 distinct CDR3 sequences; under 30% occur once, and the top ten carry 2.8%. The sample was also reused in another study, on T cells expressing NK-cell markers. This second study notes: Production of TCR beta cDNA relied on 5'RACE template switching with UMIs.

The sequencing here drew on CD4+ T cells sorted from PBMCs, taken roughly 12 days after vaccination. The origin of this receptor is a man aged 45 to 65 who received an inactivated influenza vaccine.

CDR3 coding DNA: TGTGCCAGCAGTTCTACCAGACTAGCGGGAGTCTCATACGAGCAGTACTTC. Amino acids: CASSSTRLAGVSYEQYF. The chain carries TRBV28 and TRBJ2-7; 12 bases align to TRBD2. The V gene's germline CDR1 is MDHEN and CDR2 SYDVKM. CDR3 size: 17 residues. V lost 4 bases to trimming and J lost 4 bases; unmatched junction nucleotides: 11. The full variable domain, completed using reference TRBV28 and TRBJ2-7, is DVKVTQSSRYLVKRTGEKVFLECVQDMDHENMFWYRQDPGLGLRLIYFSYDVKMKEKGDIPEGYSVSREKKERFSLILESASTNQTSMYLCASSSTRLAGVSYEQYFGPGTRLTVT.